The next 5 T cell receptor beta chains were all read from a single sample in a study of T-cell reconstitution after alpha-beta-depleted transplantation in children. For TCRbeta, the library was prepared with unique molecular identifiers. TCRdb reanalysed the PCR reads using MiXCR and keeps one entry per CDR3 protein. The sample carries 300,000 to 350,000 distinct CDR3 sequences, 16% recorded once. Sequenced here: PBMCs, mostly from graft donor cells, sampled 360 days after TCRalphabeta/CD19-depleted stem cell transplant. These receptor sequences come from a male patient aged 2-15 years who had a stem cell transplant for acute lymphoblastic leukemia, so the T cells may come from the graft donor.

The CDR3 sequence is CASSQDDRNRGNTIYF. CDR3 bases: TGTGCCAGCAGCCAGGATGACAGGAACAGAGGAAACACCATATATTTT. J is TRBJ1-3 and V is TRBV4-2; perhaps TRBD1 as D (6 bases). The ends were cut back, 3 bases at V and 4 bases at J, with 16 bases in the middle. CDR3 length: 16 residues. Germline values: CDR1 LGHNA, CDR2 YNFKEQ.

This clonotype appeared once. In nucleotides, the CDR3 is TGTGCCAGCAGCTTGGCCCCGGACACCTACAATGAGCAGTTCTTC. Its protein product is CASSLAPDTYNEQFF. The chain carries TRBV5-6 and TRBJ2-1, with a tentative D call TRBD1 (5 bases). CDR1 SGHDT and CDR2 YYEEEE come from the germline V gene. The ends were cut back, 0 bases at V and 2 bases at J, with 9 bases in the middle. The CDR3 covers 15 residues.

The chain links TRBV12-3 or TRBV12-4 to TRBJ2-2; 16 nucleotides agree with TRBD2. Germline trimming cut 9 bases from V and 9 bases from J; bases unmatched to any gene: 4. This CDR3 has 14 residues. The CDR3 bases are TGTGCCAGGGGACTAGCGGGAGGGCCCCGGGAGCTGTTTTTT. It is translated as CARGLAGGPRELFF.

This clonotype was seen many times. The rearrangement links TRBV6-2 or TRBV6-3 to TRBJ2-7; 7 nucleotides match TRBD1. The ends lost 6 bases at V and 2 bases at J; junction bases unmatched: 10. This CDR3 comprises 15 residues. From germline, CDR1 is MNHEY and CDR2 SVGEGT. CDR3 amino acids: CASRRQGIPPYEQYF. The CDR3 nucleotides read TGTGCCAGCAGACGACAGGGCATCCCTCCCTACGAGCAGTACTTC.

This clonotype came up many times. The rearrangement links TRBV12-3 or TRBV12-4 to TRBJ2-3; D perhaps matches TRBD2 (6 bases). CDR3 size: 15 residues. Trimming pared 3 bases from V and 2 bases from J, leaving 12 bases between. CDR3 region: CASSFGRDLTDTQYF. As DNA, the CDR3 is TGTGCCAGCAGTTTCGGGCGGGACCTCACAGATACGCAGTATTTT.